This T cell receptor beta chain was profiled in a study of cytomegalovirus exposure and HLA in healthy donors. CDR3 size: 14 residues. Germline values: CDR1 MNHEY, CDR2 SVGAGI. With 6 bases removed from V and 5 bases from J, the gap between germline ends came to 16 bases. With 60 Vbeta and 13 Jbeta primers, the PCR was carried out. As originally analysed: Among the unique TCR beta chains that a later analysis counted, about 84 million in all, 9.5 million to 11 million were shared. The assay was immunoSEQ multiplex PCR, and TCRdb's table has in-frame clones only and misses some. V, J and clone size are those of that table, while D and trimming were read from the DNA. This table lists approximately 38,000 clones.

What was sequenced was PBMCs. This receptor was taken from a man aged 25-45 years in good health and CMV-seronegative. V and J are TRBV6-5 and TRBJ1-2, with D maybe TRBD1 (5 bases). The CDR3 is CASSLGGIPYGYTF. The CDR3 DNA reads as TGTGCCAGCAGCCTCGGGGGTATCCCTTATGGCTACACCTTC.